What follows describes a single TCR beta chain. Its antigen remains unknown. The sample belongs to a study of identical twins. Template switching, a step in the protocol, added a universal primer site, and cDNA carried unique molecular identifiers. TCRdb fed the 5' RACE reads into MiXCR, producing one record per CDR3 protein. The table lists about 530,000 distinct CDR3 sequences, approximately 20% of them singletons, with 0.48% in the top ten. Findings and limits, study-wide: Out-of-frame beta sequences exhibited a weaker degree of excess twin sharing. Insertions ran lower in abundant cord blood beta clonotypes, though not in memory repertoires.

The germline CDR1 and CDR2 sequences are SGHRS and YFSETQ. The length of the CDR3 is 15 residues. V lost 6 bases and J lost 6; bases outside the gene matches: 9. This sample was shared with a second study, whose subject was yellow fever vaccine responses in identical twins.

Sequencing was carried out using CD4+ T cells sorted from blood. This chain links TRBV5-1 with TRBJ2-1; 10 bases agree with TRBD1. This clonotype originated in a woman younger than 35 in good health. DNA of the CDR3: TGCGCCAGCACCCTCGGGACAGGGGTGGTCAATGAGCAGTTCTTC. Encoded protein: CASTLGTGVVNEQFF.